This is a list of T cell receptor beta chains from one sample in a study of CD8+ T cells in alopecia areata. Produced via immunoSEQ multiplex PCR; TCRdb's table is partial and in-frame only. Among hundreds of thousands of clones listed, about three fifths were seen once. Sequenced here: CD4+ T cells sorted from blood, sampled at week 24, from a patient treated with tofacitinib. The receptors were gathered from a human donor with alopecia areata. The CDR3 runs from the conserved cysteine through the conserved F or W. D genes are given only for firm matches. A clone size is listed for some rows: how often the clone was seen (once, few, many), or a class if it is expanded.

- TRBJ2-7 - TRBV27 TGTGCCAGCAGCCCCTTCGACAGGTCCCGCGAGCAGTACTTC CASSPFDRSREQYF
- TRBJ1-2 few TRBV29-1 TGCAGCGTCGAAACCCCAGGGATCTACACCTTC CSVETPGIYTF
TRBD2 TRBJ2-3 - TRBV9 TGTGCCAGCAGCGTAGCGGGGGGAGGCACAGATACGCAGTATTTT CASSVAGGGTDTQYF
- TRBJ1-4 - TRBV30 TGTGCCTGGTCCCGGGGGGATGAAAAACTGTTTTTT CAWSRGDEKLFF
TRBD1 TRBJ1-6 - TRBV2 TGTGCCAGTAAGGACAGGGGCAACCGGGATAATTCACCCCTCCACTTT CASKDRGNRDNSPLHF
TRBD1 TRBJ1-2 - TRBV15 TGTGCCACCAGCTGGAGGGGGCTAGGAGGAGGCTACACCTTC CATSWRGLGGGYTF
- TRBJ2-5 - TRBV4-1 TGCGCCAGCAGCCAAGATCTTAGACTTCGGCAAGAGACCCAGTACTTC CASSQDLRLRQETQYF
TRBD1 TRBJ1-6 - TRBV28 TGTGCCAGCAGGGTACTCATAGGGGGCAGGGGAAGGGCACCCCTCCACTTT CASRVLIGGRGRAPLHF
- TRBJ1-4 few TRBV18 TGTGCCAGCTCACGCACAGTTGTTAATGAAAAACTGTTTTTT CASSRTVVNEKLFF
TRBD1 TRBJ1-2 - TRBV30 TGTGCCTGGAATACCGGGACAGGGCTCGGCTACACCTTC CAWNTGTGLGYTF
- TRBJ1-1 few TRBV29-1 TGCAGCGTTGATCCAGGGCTGAACACTGAAGCTTTCTTT CSVDPGLNTEAFF
- TRBJ1-4 - TRBV12-5 TGTGCTAGTGGTTTGTCAGGTCTCCCTGCAACTAATGAAAAACTGTTTTTT CASGLSGLPATNEKLFF
- TRBJ2-7 - TRBV7-2 TGTGCCAGCAGGTCGTCAGTAGGGTTCGAGCAGTACTTC CASRSSVGFEQYF
- TRBJ2-7 - TRBV6-5 TGTGCCAGCAGCCCTACTCGGAGAGACGAGCAGTACTTC CASSPTRRDEQYF
- TRBJ1-2 - TRBV2 TGTGCCAGCAGTCCTCGGGCAGGGGACTATGGCTACACCTTC CASSPRAGDYGYTF
TRBD1 TRBJ2-5 - TRBV29-1 TGCAGCGTTGAGTGGACAGGGAGTCGAGAGACCCAGTACTTC CSVEWTGSRETQYF
TRBD1 TRBJ2-1 - TRBV5-4 TGTGCCAGCAGCTTGGCGGGACAGGCTCTAAACAATGAGCAGTTCTTC CASSLAGQALNNEQFF
TRBD1 TRBJ1-1 - TRBV5-1 TGCGCCAGCAGCTTGGGGGACAGGGTGAACACTGAAGCTTTCTTT CASSLGDRVNTEAFF
- TRBJ2-1 - TRBV30 TGTGCCTGGAGCCCCGGGACTGCCGCCTACAATGAGCAGTTCTTC CAWSPGTAAYNEQFF
- TRBJ1-4 - TRBV10-3 TGTGCCATCAGTGAGTCGACGGGGGCTGAAAAACTGTTTTTT CAISESTGAEKLFF
- TRBJ1-2 - TRBV28 TGTGCCAGCAGTTTACGGGGTTATGGCTACACCTTC CASSLRGYGYTF
- TRBJ2-7 - TRBV28 TGTGCCAGCAAATCTCGGAGCCGGGCATCCTACGAGCAGTACTTC CASKSRSRASYEQYF
TRBD1 TRBJ2-3 - TRBV10-3 TGTGCCATCAGTGAGTCTACAGGGGGCTTCACAGATACGCAGTATTTT CAISESTGGFTDTQYF
- TRBJ1-5 - TRBV30 TGTGCCTGGAGTGCTCAAAGGAATAGCAATCAGCCCCAGCATTTT CAWSAQRNSNQPQHF
- TRBJ1-1 - TRBV4-2 TGTGCCAGCAGCCGCGGAGAGCCGAACACTGAAGCTTTCTTT CASSRGEPNTEAFF
- TRBJ1-2 few TRBV4-1 TGCGCCAGCAGCCAAGATCCAGGGGCGAGCTATGGCTACACCTTC CASSQDPGASYGYTF
- TRBJ2-3 few TRBV10-3 TGTGCCATCAGTCTCGACTGGAACACAGATACGCAGTATTTT CAISLDWNTDTQYF
TRBD2 TRBJ2-3 - TRBV7-2 TGTGCCAGCAGCTTATTTCAGCGGGGGCTCACAGATACGCAGTATTTT CASSLFQRGLTDTQYF
- TRBJ1-6 few TRBV7-2 TGTGCCAGCAGCTTAGTTTGGGACCCAGGTTCACCCCTCCACTTT CASSLVWDPGSPLHF
- TRBJ2-2 - TRBV19 TGTGCCAGTAGTATTCAGTCCGGGGAGCTGTTTTTT CASSIQSGELFF
- TRBJ1-1 - TRBV29-1 TGCAGCGCTTCCAGGTTAAACGGCGGGAACACTGAAGCTTTCTTT CSASRLNGGNTEAFF
- TRBJ1-4 - TRBV4-1 TGCGCCAGCAGCCAAGATAAACTATCCTCGGGGAAACTGTTTTTT CASSQDKLSSGKLFF
TRBD2 TRBJ2-1 - TRBV5-1 TGCGCCAGCAGCTTAGGAACAGCGGGGGGGCAACCCTACAATGAGCAGTTCTTC CASSLGTAGGQPYNEQFF
- TRBJ2-7 - TRBV7-9 TGTGCCAGCAGGGCCAACTACGAGCAGTACTTC CASRANYEQYF
- TRBJ2-5 - TRBV9 TGTGCCAGCAGCGTAGTAGAGACCCAGTACTTC CASSVVETQYF
- TRBJ1-5 - TRBV30 TGTGCCTGGCGGGGAGGGGGTGTCCAACAGCCCCAGCATTTT CAWRGGGVQQPQHF
- TRBJ1-4 - TRBV7-2 TGTGCCAGCAGCTTTAGCTACAGGGAGGTTGAAAAACTGTTTTTT CASSFSYREVEKLFF
TRBD1 TRBJ1-2 - TRBV30 TGTGCCTGGAACGACAGGGTTGACTATGGCTACACCTTC CAWNDRVDYGYTF
- TRBJ1-1 once TRBV30 TGTGCCTGGAGTGTGCGGTATGAAGCTTTCTTT CAWSVRYEAFF
TRBD1 TRBJ2-1 - TRBV4-3 TGCGCCAGCAGCCCTGGACAGGGTACCTACAATGAGCAGTTCTTC CASSPGQGTYNEQFF
- TRBJ1-5 - TRBV30 TGTGCCTGGAACAGACAGGATCAGCCCCAGCATTTT CAWNRQDQPQHF
- TRBJ1-1 - TRBV6-1 TGTGCCAGCAGTGACGGGGGAACTACTGAAGCTTTCTTT CASSDGGTTEAFF
- TRBJ2-7 - TRBV20-1 TGCAGTGCTAGCAGCGTCTACGAGCAGTACTTC CSASSVYEQYF
- TRBJ2-7 few TRBV7-9 TGTGCCAGCAGCTTTGGGGGGCAATACGAGCAGTACTTC CASSFGGQYEQYF
- TRBJ2-3 many TRBV19 TGTGCCAGTAGGCCGACATCCACAGATACGCAGTATTTT CASRPTSTDTQYF
- TRBJ1-2 - TRBV29-1 TGCAGCGTTGCAGGTGCCACCCCGTATGGCTACACCTTC CSVAGATPYGYTF
- TRBJ1-1 - TRBV7-2 TGTGCCAGCAGTCACAGGGACACTGAAGCTTTCTTT CASSHRDTEAFF
- TRBJ2-3 - TRBV9 TGTGCCAGCAGCGTAGGGGGGACTCCAAGCACAGATACGCAGTATTTT CASSVGGTPSTDTQYF
- TRBJ2-7 - TRBV9 TGTGCCAGCAGCACCCGGGACACCCCCTACGAGCAGTACTTC CASSTRDTPYEQYF
TRBD2 TRBJ2-5 - TRBV30 TGTGCCTGGAGTATTAGCGGGGCCCCCCCAAAGTACTTC CAWSISGAPPKYF
TRBD2 TRBJ2-7 - TRBV27 TGTGCCAGCAGTTTAGGCGTGGGACTAGCGGGGGGTTCCTACGAGCAGTACTTC CASSLGVGLAGGSYEQYF
- TRBJ1-5 few TRBV4-1 TGCGCCAGCAGCCAAGATAGGGGTCAGCCCCAGCATTTT CASSQDRGQPQHF
- TRBJ2-3 - TRBV18 TGTGCCAGCTCACCGAACCTTGGGGTCGGTACGCAGTATTTT CASSPNLGVGTQYF
- TRBJ1-5 - TRBV30 TGTGCCTGGAGTGACCAGAGCAATCAGCCCCAGCATTTT CAWSDQSNQPQHF
TRBD1 TRBJ1-1 - TRBV29-1 TGCAGCGCTGGGGGACAGGGGAACACTGAAGCTTTCTTT CSAGGQGNTEAFF
- TRBJ1-2 - TRBV30 TGTGCCTGGGGGATCCTCTATGGCTACACCTTC CAWGILYGYTF
- TRBJ1-1 - TRBV28 TGTGCCAGCAGTTCCTGGGACGGGGCTTTCTTT CASSSWDGAFF